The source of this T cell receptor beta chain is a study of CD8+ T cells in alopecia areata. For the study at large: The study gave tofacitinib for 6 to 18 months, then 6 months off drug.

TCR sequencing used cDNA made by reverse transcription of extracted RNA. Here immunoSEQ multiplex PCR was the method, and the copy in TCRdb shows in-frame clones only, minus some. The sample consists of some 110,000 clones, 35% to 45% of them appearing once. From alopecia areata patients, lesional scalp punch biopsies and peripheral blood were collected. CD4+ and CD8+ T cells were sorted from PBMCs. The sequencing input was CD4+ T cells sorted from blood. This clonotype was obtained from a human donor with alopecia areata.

The CDR3 nucleotides read TGCGCCAGCAGCTTCGGCCTAGCGGGAACTTTGCAAGAGACCCAGTACTTC. Translating gives CASSFGLAGTLQETQYF. V usage is TRBV5-1 and J usage is TRBJ2-5; 9 bases align to TRBD2. The CDR3 loop spans 17 amino acids. J was trimmed by 2 bases and V by 2 bases; bases with no gene match: 10. Germline-derived CDR1 and CDR2 are SGHRS and YFSETQ.